This T cell receptor beta chain was documented in a study of long-term antiretroviral therapy in people with HIV. V shed 4 bases, J shed 5 bases, and the junction held 19 bases outside the gene matches. CDR1 is SGHDT and CDR2 is YYEEEE in the germline V gene. The CDR3 is 18 residues long. Runs used v3.0 of the immunoSEQ assay and were done at survey level. It was roughly 40,000-55,000 T-cell genomes per sample that sequencing targeted. Data came from immunoSEQ multiplex PCR; TCRdb stores just in-frame clones and leaves some out. Of 20,000 to 25,000 clones listed, approximately 80% are singletons. General study results and limits: Patients on ART gained diversity, which nonetheless stayed below transplant donor controls. Against controls, HIV repertoires showed narrower ranges of CDR3 length. Blood draws took place between about 2003 and 2018 and possibly involved older ART regimens.

To note about this clone: What it binds is unknown.

This chain connects TRBV5-6 to TRBJ2-3; TRBD1 matches at 7 bases. This receptor was identified in a man aged 50-60 years with HIV. The material was unsorted PBMCs, obtained 0.3 years after starting antiretroviral therapy. CDR3 DNA: TGTGCCAGCAGCCCTCGAGTTAAGCGACAGGGAGAAATAGATACGCAGTATTTT. It is translated as CASSPRVKRQGEIDTQYF.